This T cell receptor beta chain emerged from a study of molecular identifiers for immune sequencing clone quantification. The authors sorted naive CD8 T cells as CD8+CD4-CCR7+CD45RA+. TCRdb fed the PCR reads into MiXCR, producing one record per CDR3 protein. Counted here are 100,000 or so distinct CDR3 sequences, 36% occurring once; the ten biggest clones make up around 3.8%. Regarding the study as a whole: Same-barcode identical TCR molecules could make highly expanded clones look smaller than they are. One cell's worth of spiked Jurkat TCR RNA was reportedly detectable among about a million naive cells.

J gave up 9 bases and V 3 bases, and 15 bases lay outside the gene matches. CDR1 is SEHNR, CDR2 FQNEAQ, per germline (reference sequence). CDR3 length: 16 amino acids. For this clonotype: Its antigen is undetermined.

This chain links TRBV7-9 with TRBJ2-7; 9 bases are a match to TRBD1. This TCR was recovered from a human donor in good health. Some libraries in this study had Jurkat cell RNA spiked in. Sequenced sample: naive CD8+ T cells from blood, with Jurkat cell RNA spiked in. The subset: FACS-sorted CD8+CD4-CCR7+CD45RA+ naive T cells. Here the CDR3 reads CASSFLLTGQGYRQYF. The CDR3 DNA follows: TGTGCCAGCAGCTTTCTACTCACCGGACAGGGGTATAGGCAGTACTTC.